A selection of T cell receptor beta chains follows, all from one sample in a study of control samples from healthy donors and cancer patients. The table came from immunoSEQ multiplex PCR; TCRdb's copy has only in-frame clones and leaves some out. The sample records about 110,000 clones, approximately 80% being singletons. The sequencing sample was made of blood. The receptors were sampled from a man aged 18 to 29 in good health. The CDR3 runs from the conserved cysteine through the conserved F or W. The order of the fields is clone size, J gene, CDR3 length, V gene, D gene, CDR3 DNA, CDR3 protein. D genes are given only for firm matches. Clone sizes are given selectively: once, few, many, or a class where the clone is expanded.

size: -; J: TRBJ1-2; length: 13; V: TRBV27; D: TRBD1; DNA: TGTGCCAGCAGTTCTACAGGGGGCGACGGCTACACCTTC; CDR3: CASSSTGGDGYTF
size: -; J: TRBJ2-2; length: 16; V: TRBV5-5; D: -; DNA: TGTGCCAGCAGCTTGTCACAGGGATCATTCACCGGGGAGCTGTTTTTT; CDR3: CASSLSQGSFTGELFF
size: -; J: TRBJ2-7; length: 16; V: TRBV6-5; D: -; DNA: TGTGCCAGCAGTTACTCGACTCTCGCAGTCTCCTACGAGCAGTACTTC; CDR3: CASSYSTLAVSYEQYF
size: -; J: TRBJ2-2; length: 15; V: TRBV28; D: TRBD1; DNA: TGTGCCAGCAGTTTGAGGGGACAGGGCACCGGGGAGCTGTTTTTT; CDR3: CASSLRGQGTGELFF
size: -; J: TRBJ2-7; length: 12; V: TRBV6-2/TRBV6-3; D: -; DNA: TGTGCCAGCAGTTACTCTAGGTACGAGCAGTACTTC; CDR3: CASSYSRYEQYF
size: -; J: TRBJ1-3; length: 14; V: TRBV29-1; D: TRBD1; DNA: TGCAGCGTTGGGGGACAGGGATCAGGAAACACCATATATTTT; CDR3: CSVGGQGSGNTIYF
size: once; J: TRBJ1-4; length: 13; V: TRBV7-2; D: TRBD1; DNA: TGTGCCAGCAGCCCCCGGGACAGGGAAAAACTGTTTTTT; CDR3: CASSPRDREKLFF
size: -; J: TRBJ1-1; length: 13; V: TRBV12-3/TRBV12-4; D: -; DNA: TGTGCCAGCAGTTTGGGGGTGAACACTGAAGCTTTCTTT; CDR3: CASSLGVNTEAFF
size: -; J: TRBJ1-5; length: 15; V: TRBV28; D: TRBD1; DNA: TGTGCCAGCAGTTCAGGGGGCAATTCGATTCAGCCCCAGCATTTT; CDR3: CASSSGGNSIQPQHF
size: -; J: TRBJ1-2; length: 13; V: TRBV6-4; D: -; DNA: TGTGCCAGCAGTGGAGGAGGAAACTATGGCTACACCTTC; CDR3: CASSGGGNYGYTF
size: -; J: TRBJ1-6; length: 14; V: TRBV6-5; D: TRBD1; DNA: TGTGCCAGCAGTTCCGGACAGGAGGCTTCACCCCTCCACTTT; CDR3: CASSSGQEASPLHF
size: -; J: TRBJ2-5; length: 13; V: TRBV5-6; D: -; DNA: TGTGCCAGCAGCTTGCGAGGTCGGGAGACCCAGTACTTC; CDR3: CASSLRGRETQYF
size: -; J: TRBJ1-6; length: 15; V: TRBV4-3; D: -; DNA: TGCGCCAGCAGCCAAGATTACAGGGCGAATTCACCCCTCCACTTT; CDR3: CASSQDYRANSPLHF
size: medium-sized; J: TRBJ1-2; length: 11; V: TRBV20-1; D: TRBD1; DNA: TGCAGTGCTAGCGTGGGACAGACGCCCACCTTC; CDR3: CSASVGQTPTF
size: -; J: TRBJ1-5; length: 15; V: TRBV19; D: -; DNA: TGTGCCAGTAGTCGCGACCTGGATCTCAATCAGCCCCAGCATTTT; CDR3: CASSRDLDLNQPQHF
size: -; J: TRBJ2-3; length: 15; V: TRBV4-3; D: -; DNA: TGCGCCAGCAGCCTGGGAGGGGGAAGCACAGATACGCAGTATTTT; CDR3: CASSLGGGSTDTQYF
size: once; J: TRBJ2-3; length: 15; V: TRBV4-1; D: -; DNA: TGCGCCAGCAGCCCACAGGGGCTGGGGAGGGATACGCAGTATTTT; CDR3: CASSPQGLGRDTQYF